This is a list of T cell receptor beta chains from one sample in a study of blood T cell repertoires in COVID-19. Some clones are missing from TCRdb's copy, which holds only in-frame ones; the method was immunoSEQ multiplex PCR. This sample has 150,000 or so clones, with 80% to 90% found just once. The sequenced sample consisted of peripheral blood. Receptor source: a man aged 18-30 years with COVID-19, enrolled during active disease. Each CDR3 is given with its conserved first and last residue. Clone size is shown for a subset of rows, as once, few, many or a class of expanded clone.

TRBJ2-7	-	TRBV9	CASSPHPGITYEQYF
TRBJ2-1	once	TRBV28	CASSLSSGGPRDEQFF
TRBJ2-5	-	TRBV11-2	CASSYGLAEIETQYF
TRBJ1-5	-	TRBV2	CASTLDRTNNQPQHF
TRBJ2-2	once	TRBV29-1	CSVGTGGNTGELFF
TRBJ2-7	-	TRBV6-5	CASSYSRVTLYEQYF
TRBJ1-5	-	TRBV30	CAWSNRGNQPQHF
TRBJ2-1	-	TRBV7-8	CASVSGGTPNEQFF
TRBJ1-6	-	TRBV6-5	CASSSGTGPAPLHF
TRBJ2-1	once	TRBV7-2	CASSLTSASSYNEQFF
TRBJ1-2	-	TRBV5-6	CASRLRGRHYGYTF
TRBJ1-2	-	TRBV4-3	CASSPGSSIYRGSGDGYTF
TRBJ1-5	-	TRBV2	CASNPPGQGGQPQHF
TRBJ2-7	-	TRBV28	CASSQTGPTYEQYF
TRBJ2-1	-	TRBV28	CASSPPDSLGDEQFF
TRBJ2-7	-	TRBV7-8	CASSSWTAGEQYF
TRBJ2-7	-	TRBV2	CASSEARSSGRNEQYF
TRBJ2-7	-	TRBV28	CASSLWFQGTHEQYF
TRBJ2-1	-	TRBV5-1	CASSLRGDRAYNEQFF